The text below deals with one TCR beta chain. Its antigen has not been determined. No base quality values were provided; no much bigger clone lies one nucleotide off. Healthy HIV-negative adults with no recently reported acute infections or vaccinations were included as donors. Only Caucasian adults living in Nashville, Tennessee, USA were represented among the donors. CD4+ T cells were enriched by magnetic negative selection, after which naive cells were positively selected on CD45RA and the negative fraction was taken as the memory subset. Blood was obtained by leukapheresis, after which PBMCs were separated by Ficoll-Histopaque density gradient centrifugation and cryopreserved in liquid nitrogen vapor phase. Analytical flow cytometry was used to check the purity and quantity of every magnetically sorted T cell population. From each sorted fraction, genomic DNA was isolated and quantified by UV absorbance on a Nanodrop 2000c.

Trimming accounts for 3 bases at V and 3 bases at J, while the number of junction bases matched to no gene is 8. The germline V gene specifies KGHSH as CDR1 and LQKENI as CDR2. The CDR3, from cysteine to phenylalanine, totals 15 residues. Just CDR3 DNA is preserved here, 45 bases in frame from base 1. This entry belongs to a study of shared clonotypes between healthy human individuals (dated by TCRdb to 2020 to 2022). For the wider study: The cohort included three men and two women between 18 and 49 years of age. Leukapheresis yielded between about 0.8 and 9.5 billion PBMCs per donor. For each donor, CD4 naive and CD4 memory were each given three plates, CD8 naive was given two plates, and CD8 memory was given one plate. Libraries were prepared and TCR repertoires were sequenced by different laboratories using diverse techniques, in order to increase sequencing depth and limit assay-specific biases. The study deeply sequenced blood TCR repertoires of about 5 healthy adults to estimate repertoire size and the extent of clonotype sharing between individuals. The paper's findings and limits, for the study overall: Only blood was sampled, and tissue TCR repertoires likely differ from those in blood. The genetic and exposure-history diversity represented was limited by the small number of donors. Rarefaction of sorted-subset datasets indicated incomplete sequencing despite the large sequencing depth. Pairwise subsampling indicated that sequencing depth was expected to affect the degree of clonotype sharing among donors. Compared with non-shared clonotypes, the clonotypes found in all four sorted-subset donors had higher generation probabilities. Naive subsets generally had larger estimated clonotype richness than memory subsets. Sharing across several donors was observed for around 5% of naive CD4, less than 4% of naive CD8, around 2.5% of memory CD4, and approximately 0.41% of memory CD8 clonotypes.

Using the deep immunoSEQ assay, TCR CDR3 regions were amplified from genomic DNA by multiplex PCR. Extracted genomic DNA from each cell subset was distributed evenly across all wells of several immunoSEQ 96-well plates, and each plate was treated as a replicate. For sorted subsets, 200 to 250 ng genomic DNA, equal to some 30,000 T cell genomes, was loaded into each replicate PCR. Purified libraries were quantified with a Qubit 3.0 fluorometer, sized on a Bioanalyzer 2100, and re-quantified with the KAPA Library Quantification kit. Every immunoSEQ 96-well plate was sequenced on a dedicated single-read 150-cycle Illumina NextSeq 550 flow cell. Processing in the source paper ran as follows. Because the immunoSEQ output held only junctional sequences and lacked quality scores, the filtering could not match the filtering applied to full-length reads. Sequences were annotated with PyIR, a Python wrapper for IgBLAST v1.9, using IMGT germline references to assign V/J genes and CDR3. Reads were filtered out if the reads had weak V/J assignments (E-value above 1e-6), no CDR3, stop codons, out-of-frame junctions, or ambiguous translated residues. V3J clonotypes were defined as sequences sharing an identical inferred V gene, J gene, and CDR3 amino acid sequence. To compute the percentage overlap between repertoires, the number of shared unique clonotypes was divided by the size of the smaller repertoire. Three approaches were used to assess repertoire richness: RTK rarefaction, the Chao1 estimator, and Recon v2.1 estimates of unobserved clonotypes. For all TCRbeta clonotypes obtained by the gDNA method from a handful of donors, generation probabilities were computed with OLGA. TCRdb carries this immuneACCESS record with in-frame sequences only. Its versions omit some clonotypes, under half of them owing to an unresolved V gene in the studies checked, with the rest unexplained. Clonal size and the V and J genes are those of that table, whereas D and trimming came from the DNA. This sample lists about a million clones; around three quarters were detected once. The ten largest make up 0.89% of the sample.

Sequencing used memory CD4+ T cells from PBMCs. The cell subset or site label corresponds to: CD45RA-negative fraction. The receptor chain draws on TRBV18 and TRBJ2-7; TRBD1 agrees with 7 junctional bases. This TCR was sampled from a young man in good health. Some clones in this sample may be carry-over from other donors' samples. The CDR3 here reads CASSPGTAPVYEQYF. At the DNA level, the sequence is TGTGCCAGCTCACCGGGGACAGCGCCCGTCTACGAGCAGTACTTC.